A selection of T cell receptor beta chains follows, all from one sample in a study of T cell repertoires in cytomegalovirus infection. TCRdb independently ran MiXCR on the reads; one entry per CDR3 protein. Of 150,000 to 200,000 distinct CDR3 sequences detected, about a sixth appear once; the ten largest clones hold roughly a quarter. Sequencing used CD8+ T cells from PBMCs. All receptors derive from a human donor in good health (CMV status not recorded). Some clones in this sample may be carry-over from other donors' samples. The CDR3 runs from the conserved cysteine through the conserved F or W. D genes are given only for firm matches. Not every row has a clone size; where given, it reads once, few, many or a size class.

v_gene: TRBV5-1
abundance: .
j_gene: TRBJ2-7
d_gene: .
CDR3nt: TGCGCCAGCAGCTTGGCCGGACAGCTGAGCTCCTACGAGCAGTACTTC
CDR3aa: CASSLAGQLSSYEQYF

v_gene: TRBV7-9
abundance: .
j_gene: TRBJ2-1
d_gene: .
CDR3nt: TGTGCCAGCAGCTTAGACGGAGGTGATGAGCAGTTCTTC
CDR3aa: CASSLDGGDEQFF

v_gene: TRBV25-1
abundance: .
j_gene: TRBJ1-1
d_gene: .
CDR3nt: TGTGCCAGCAGTCCCTCGGACAGAATGAACACTGAAGCTTTCTTT
CDR3aa: CASSPSDRMNTEAFF

v_gene: TRBV9
abundance: .
j_gene: TRBJ2-1
d_gene: TRBD2
CDR3nt: TGTGCCAGCAGTGCGACTAGCGGGGGGGTCAATGAGCAGTTCTTC
CDR3aa: CASSATSGGVNEQFF

v_gene: TRBV29-1
abundance: few
j_gene: TRBJ2-6
d_gene: .
CDR3nt: TGCAGCGTTGAAAATTCTGGGGCCAACGTCCTGACTTTC
CDR3aa: CSVENSGANVLTF

v_gene: TRBV27
abundance: .
j_gene: TRBJ2-7
d_gene: TRBD1
CDR3nt: TGTGCCAGCAGTTTTAGGGACAGGCCTACGGTCGAGCAGTACTTC
CDR3aa: CASSFRDRPTVEQYF

v_gene: TRBV6-1
abundance: .
j_gene: TRBJ2-7
d_gene: TRBD1
CDR3nt: TGTGCCAGCAGTTACGGTACAGGGGTTACCTACGAGCAGTACTTC
CDR3aa: CASSYGTGVTYEQYF

v_gene: TRBV4-2
abundance: .
j_gene: TRBJ1-1
d_gene: .
CDR3nt: TGTGCCAGCAGCCAAGTGGGGAGCCTTAACACTGAAGCTTTCTTT
CDR3aa: CASSQVGSLNTEAFF

v_gene: TRBV18
abundance: few
j_gene: TRBJ1-1
d_gene: .
CDR3nt: TGTGCCAGCTCCGAATCTAGAAGAATGAACACTGAAGCTTTCTTT
CDR3aa: CASSESRRMNTEAFF

v_gene: TRBV7-2
abundance: .
j_gene: TRBJ2-7
d_gene: .
CDR3nt: TGTGCCAGCAGGGTCCCCGGATACGAGCAGTACTTC
CDR3aa: CASRVPGYEQYF

v_gene: TRBV4-3
abundance: few
j_gene: TRBJ1-5
d_gene: .
CDR3nt: TGCGCCAGCAGCCAAGATTCGGGGGGTAGTCAGCCCCAGCATTTT
CDR3aa: CASSQDSGGSQPQHF

v_gene: TRBV24-1
abundance: once
j_gene: TRBJ2-1
d_gene: .
CDR3nt: TGTGCCACCAGTGCTGGGACATACTACAATGAGCAGTTCTTC
CDR3aa: CATSAGTYYNEQFF

v_gene: TRBV7-9
abundance: few
j_gene: TRBJ2-7
d_gene: .
CDR3nt: TGTGCCAGCAAAAACAGGGCGGGGGCTGCCTACGAGCAGTACTTC
CDR3aa: CASKNRAGAAYEQYF

v_gene: TRBV19
abundance: few
j_gene: TRBJ1-5
d_gene: .
CDR3nt: TGTGCCAGTAGTATACTGGGCAGGGAGAGCGGTCAGCCCCAGCATTTT
CDR3aa: CASSILGRESGQPQHF

v_gene: TRBV5-5
abundance: .
j_gene: TRBJ2-7
d_gene: .
CDR3nt: TGTGCCAGCAGCGCCTCTGACTACGAGCAGTACTTC
CDR3aa: CASSASDYEQYF

v_gene: TRBV30
abundance: few
j_gene: TRBJ1-1
d_gene: .
CDR3nt: TGTGCCTGGATCCTTGGGGGGAACACTGAAGCTTTCTTT
CDR3aa: CAWILGGNTEAFF

v_gene: TRBV6-5
abundance: few
j_gene: TRBJ1-6
d_gene: .
CDR3nt: TGTGCCAGCAGTTCGAGACAGGTCGATTCACCCCTCCACTTT
CDR3aa: CASSSRQVDSPLHF

v_gene: TRBV6-4
abundance: .
j_gene: TRBJ2-1
d_gene: TRBD2
CDR3nt: TGTGCCAGCAAGGTGAACGGGGGGGCGAGAGACGGATACAATGAGCAGTTCTTC
CDR3aa: CASKVNGGARDGYNEQFF

v_gene: TRBV5-5
abundance: few
j_gene: TRBJ2-5
d_gene: .
CDR3nt: TGTGCCAGCAGCTTGGAATTGCTCCCACCTTTGTCAAGCCAAGAGACCCAGTACTTC
CDR3aa: CASSLELLPPLSSQETQYF

v_gene: TRBV7-2
abundance: few
j_gene: TRBJ1-2
d_gene: TRBD1
CDR3nt: TGTGCCAGCAGCGGCAAAGACAGGGGGACGATCTATGGCTACACCTTC
CDR3aa: CASSGKDRGTIYGYTF

v_gene: TRBV7-9
abundance: .
j_gene: TRBJ2-5
d_gene: .
CDR3nt: TGTGCCAGCAGCCCTGGAACAGGTGGAAGTGGAGAGACCCAGTACTTC
CDR3aa: CASSPGTGGSGETQYF

v_gene: TRBV7-6
abundance: .
j_gene: TRBJ2-2
d_gene: .
CDR3nt: TGTGCCAGCAGCTTAAGTTCGCTAGCCGGGGAGCTGTTTTTT
CDR3aa: CASSLSSLAGELFF